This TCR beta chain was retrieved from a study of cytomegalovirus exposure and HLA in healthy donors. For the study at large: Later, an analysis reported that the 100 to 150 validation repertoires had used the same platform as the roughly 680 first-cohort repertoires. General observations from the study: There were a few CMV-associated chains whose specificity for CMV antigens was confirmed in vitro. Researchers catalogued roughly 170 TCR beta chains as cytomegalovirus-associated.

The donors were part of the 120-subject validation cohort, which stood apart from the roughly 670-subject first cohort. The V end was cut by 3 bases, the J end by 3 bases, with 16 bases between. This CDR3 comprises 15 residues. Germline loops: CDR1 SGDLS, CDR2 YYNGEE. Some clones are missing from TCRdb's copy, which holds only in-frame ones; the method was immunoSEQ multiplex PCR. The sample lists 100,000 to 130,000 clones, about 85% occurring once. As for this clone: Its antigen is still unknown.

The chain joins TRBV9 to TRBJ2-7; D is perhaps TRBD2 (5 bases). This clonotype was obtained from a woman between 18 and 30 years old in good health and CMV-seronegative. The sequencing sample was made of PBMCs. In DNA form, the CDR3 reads TGTGCCAGCAGCGGGTCCTCCCGGGGATACTACGAGCAGTACTTC. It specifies CASSGSSRGYYEQYF.